The clone carrying this T cell receptor (beta chain) appeared a few times. Its antigen remains unknown. With 4 bases clipped from V and 6 bases from J, the junction kept 4 bases outside the gene matches. The germline gives CDR1 SGHTS, CDR2 YDEGEE. CDR3 size: 13 residues. This sample was included in a study of OX40 agonist ivuxolimab in advanced cancers. As for the study in general: Hepatocellular carcinoma, melanoma, renal cell or head and neck cancer occurred in dose-escalation patients. Patients with prior anti-PD-1, anti-PD-L1 or anti-CTLA-4 therapy were eligible; roughly 40% had some. Study-wide findings and caveats: Clones of CD4+ and CD8+ blood T cells grew by week 6 at doses of 0.1 to 3.0 mg/kg. Compared with CD4+, CD8+ T cells on average had more expanded clones.

Sequenced by immunoSEQ multiplex PCR; TCRdb stores in-frame clones only, minus some. The sample contains some 46,000 clones, 60% to 80% of which appear only once. Here the sequenced sample was CD4+ or CD8+ T cells sorted from blood, taken in a trial of the OX40 agonist ivuxolimab. The gene calls are TRBV5-8 and TRBJ2-5, with 9 nucleotides matching TRBD1. The TCR was taken from an adult with an advanced solid tumor such as melanoma, head and neck, liver or kidney cancer. The CDR3 loop is CASSLDRGKTQYF. The DNA for the CDR3 is TGTGCCAGCAGCCTGGACAGGGGAAAGACCCAGTACTTC.